The present entry profiles one T cell receptor beta chain with its context. The target of this receptor is not known. Qualities for individual bases were not recorded, and no much larger clone is one base off. The data are from a study of cytomegalovirus exposure and HLA in healthy donors (dated by TCRdb to 2016 to 2017). General notes on the study: An earlier analysis of roughly 500 of the donors reported approximately 280 Gb of sequence data and around 110 million unique TCR beta sequences obtained from about 180 million T cells. An early release that covered some 640 HLA-typed donors contained approximately 300 gigabases of sequencing data and around 80 million unique TCR sequences. Of the 300 to 500 genotyped donors, approximately 80% were placed in the genetic ancestry cluster associated with self-reported Caucasian donors. The study aimed to test whether cataloging public T cell receptors could reveal signatures of past pathogen exposure. The study used immunosequencing to profile the T cell repertoires of approximately 690 subjects and linked those repertoires to cytomegalovirus serostatus. Besides the first cohort of 550 to 750 subjects, a separate validation cohort made up of about 120 different subjects was used. To predict cytomegalovirus infection status, the study brought together high-throughput TCR immunosequencing, statistical association of individual TCRs with disease status, and machine learning. A later analysis re-analyzed previously published TCR beta repertoires from 660 or so donors and added high-resolution HLA genotyping to study TCR occurrence patterns. Rather than drawing on any new phenotypic data, the later analysis identified candidate immune exposures from TCR beta sequences and the way those sequences occurred across donors. To decide whether each TCR beta V gene segment behaved as functional or pseudogenic, an earlier analysis of several hundred of the donors relied on high-throughput TCR beta sequencing. Donor age, sex, ethnicity and CMV serostatus were compiled alongside the repertoire data. A later genetic analysis used genome-wide SNP genotypes for about 65% of the 666 donors, treating that subset as a discovery cohort. All discovery cohort repertoires had been generated using a single sequencing platform. HLA typing covered class I and class II loci at four-digit resolution. Typing coverage varied by locus: roughly 620-640 donors for A, B, C, DRB1 and DQB1; about 520 for DQA1; nearly 610 for DPA1; some 470 for DPB1. About five DR-DQ haplotypes were handled as single units for association and clustering because linkage in the cohort was strong. Across approximately 400 genotyped donors of the cohort, an average of roughly 250,000 unique TCR beta nucleotide sequences per donor were sequenced, and 15% to 20% of those sequences were non-productive.

Libraries came from the immunoSEQ multiplex PCR assay. The multiplex PCR relied on a mix of 60 forward primers for TCR Vbeta segments and 13 reverse primers for TCR Jbeta segments. The CDR3 region of rearranged TCR beta genes was amplified from genomic DNA by a multiplex PCR assay. The Illumina HiSeq System was used to sequence the amplified TCR beta libraries as 87-base-pair reads. The published analysis was carried out like this. A later analysis counted tens of millions of unique TCR beta chains across the 650 to 800 repertoires, and some 11 million of these chains were shared by at least two donors. Raw reads were error-corrected and collapsed into unique sequences by a nearest-neighbor algorithm in which closely related sequences were merged to remove PCR and sequencing errors. CDR3 sequences were aligned to IMGT reference sequences to assign V, D and J gene segments. For a sequence to be retained, a match of at least six nucleotides was required to both a V gene segment and a J gene segment. Rearrangements were classified as productive when the CDR3 lacked stop codons and remained in frame with V and J, and all other rearrangements were classified as non-productive. CDR3 was defined by IMGT convention, running from the second conserved V-encoded cysteine to the conserved J-encoded phenylalanine. In an earlier analysis of approximately 500 of the donors, sequences lacking an unambiguous match to a single V gene segment were excluded. An earlier analysis of approximately 590 of the donors called V segments functional above 56.7% productive rearrangements and segregating when the between-donor standard deviation exceeded 5%. To diagnose cytomegalovirus status from the catalog of TCR beta chain sequences, a statistical classification framework was built. In a later analysis, TCR nucleotide sequences were compared against IMGT/GENE-DB human TR gene sequences so that V and J genes could be assigned. In a later analysis, CDR3 sequences and most-parsimonious VDJ recombination scenarios were assigned using the TCRdist pipeline. A later analysis defined each TCR beta chain by its CDR3 amino acid sequence plus V-gene family, and excluded reads lacking a unique V-gene family. To address suspected cross-contamination and a sequencing artifact, a later analysis removed 592 highly shared, low-generation-probability nucleotide sequences. In a later analysis, a clonal expansion index for each public chain was calculated from normalized within-repertoire ranks of inferred template counts. A later analysis computed generation probabilities with a VDJ recombination model fitted to out-of-frame rearrangements, and checked the results against IGoR. In a later analysis, TCR-TCR, TCR-HLA and TCR-CMV co-occurrence was scored with hypergeometric tests, and a repertoire-size bias correction was applied to TCR pairs. A later analysis estimated false discovery rates by permuting HLA or CMV assignments 20 times. In a later analysis, co-occurring TCRs were grouped using DBSCAN, with TCRdist sequence similarity added in when clustering inside HLA-allele-positive subsets. Repertoires with fewer than 30,000 or more than 120,000 public chains, plus five repertoires with anomalous nucleotide sharing, were excluded from co-occurrence clustering. Sourced from immuneACCESS, this table was stored by TCRdb with only in-frame sequences that have V and J called. A share of the clones is absent; for the studies checked, an unresolved V gene accounts for under half, and the remainder has no known explanation. For V, J and clone size, that table is used; D and trimming come from the DNA. Recorded for this sample are 90,000 to 100,000 clones; roughly 70% of them occurred a single time. 2.5% to 3% of the sample lies in the top ten.

Results the study describes overall, beyond this receptor: Strong co-occurrence of HLA alleles, especially DR and DQ, made assigning TCR associations to individual alleles difficult. In an earlier analysis of approximately 600 of the donors, most TCR beta V segments were observed in productive rearrangements about 87% or about 30% of the time, broadly matching IMGT annotations. Approximately 18 rarely observed V segments, including chromosome 9 orphons, were excluded from the earlier analysis of a few hundred of the donors because counts were too low. Most TCR sequences were observed very rarely across donors, whereas some public TCRs were present in many individuals. At a false discovery rate of 0.05, a later analysis linked 15,000 to 20,000 TCR beta sequences to specific HLA alleles. Three of the identified cytomegalovirus-associated TCR beta chains were confirmed in vitro to be specific for cytomegalovirus antigens. A further reported finding was that TCR beta sequences accurately predicted the HLA-A and HLA-B alleles for most subjects in the first cohort. A cluster of highly shared sequence variants was judged likely to represent a technical artifact of the sequencing pipeline. The classifier was reported to diagnose cytomegalovirus status with high specificity and sensitivity in both the original cohort and the validation cohort. Compared with equally common non-associated chains, HLA-associated TCR beta chains in a later analysis were more clonally expanded and had lower generation probabilities. The presence/absence analyses assumed that sequencing depth was roughly uniform across donors, and that assumption may not be true. According to the authors, the approach could potentially be generalized to other disease states and immunological phenotypes. Because HLA typing was unavailable for some donors at each locus, only the typed subset was used in association tests. For the cohort, immune exposure information was limited to CMV serostatus. In a later genetic analysis, fewer N-insertions in productive TCRs were reported among donors in an Asian-associated ancestry cluster than the approximately 670-donor mean. V-gene and J-gene trimming of TCR beta chains was associated with a missense DCLRE1C variant in a later genetic analysis, and the association was replicated in an independent cohort. In the study, some 160 TCR beta chains were listed as associated with cytomegalovirus. Only TCR beta chains were sequenced in this cohort, and the absence of alpha or paired-chain data limited detectable features. Linkage disequilibrium might explain the correlated functional status among segregating V segments, but an unknown experimental factor could not be excluded. In a later analysis, TCR association rates were found to vary across HLA loci, with the most associated TCRs seen for DRB1 alleles and the fewest for HLA-C alleles. A later analysis found that most CMV-associated TCR beta chains appeared HLA-restricted, with HLA associations seemingly driven largely by CMV exposure. Some IMGT-functional V segments, including TRBV6-2 and TRBV6-3, could not be told apart with the 87-base-pair reads, so those segments were excluded. In a later analysis, several top co-occurrence clusters were reported to appear linked to parvovirus B19, influenza, CMV and Epstein-Barr virus.

The cohort consisted of 650 to 700 healthy bone marrow donors. At the time of sampling, all cohort members were nominally healthy, though unrecorded immune exposures were likely present. The donor was CMV seronegative and belonged to the group of 352 seronegative cohort members. Each donor provided a peripheral blood sample, and peripheral blood mononuclear cells were used for TCR beta sequencing. The Qiagen DNeasy Blood Extraction Kit was used to extract genomic DNA from the blood cell samples. Relative to germline, V is 8 bases shorter and J is 0 bases shorter, with 10 bases between their ends. The germline V gene (reference sequence) sets CDR1 to MNHEY and CDR2 to SMNVEV. The CDR3 starts with the cysteine, ends with the phenylalanine, and has 13 residues. This entry keeps only the CDR3 DNA: 39 bases, framed from base 1.

The chain uses TRBV27 and TRBJ2-5, with no D gene named confidently. This receptor was identified in a man aged 50 to 60 in good health and CMV-seronegative. Sequenced material: PBMCs. The sequenced DNA: TGTGCCAGCTGGCGAGCGTACCAAGAGACCCAGTACTTC. It encodes CASWRAYQETQYF.